These 12 T cell receptor beta chains share one sample of origin, sequenced in a study of blood T cells in healthy people across ages. PCR was performed a second time for roughly 7 to 12 cycles using a sample-barcoded 5' primer and a J-beta primer mix. TCRdb analysed the 5' RACE reads with MiXCR anew, one entry per CDR3 protein. The repertoire holds about 1.5 million distinct CDR3 sequences, with 42% as singletons. The sequenced material came from blood. These receptors originate from a woman between 18 and 29 years old in good health.

The J gene is TRBJ2-5, the V gene TRBV20-1, with 13 bases matching TRBD2. Germline V gene sequence: CDR1 DFQATT, CDR2 SNEGSKA (reference sequence). This CDR3 has 14 residues. J lost 5 bases, V lost 4 bases, and 4 bases had no gene match. The CDR3 sequence: CSANVGLAGETQYF. CDR3 bases: TGCAGTGCTAATGTGGGACTAGCGGGGGAGACCCAGTACTTC.

A word on this clonotype: This CDR3 fails to terminate in the conserved phenylalanine or tryptophan, so it likely reflects a read error. V is TRBV7-8 and J is TRBJ2-1, with 8 bases lining up with TRBD2. The CDR3 consists of 16 residues. V lost 2 bases and J lost 7; bases outside the gene matches: 10. Germline assignment: CDR1 SGHVS and CDR2 FQNEAQ. The CDR3 sequence: CASSLYGSGITNEQFL. The CDR3 DNA follows: TGTGCCAGCAGCTTATACGGTAGCGGGATAACGAATGAGCAGTTCTTA.

This clonotype was seen only a few times. The chain combines TRBV6-4 with TRBJ2-3; 11 bases line up with TRBD2. In germline, CDR1 is MRHNA, CDR2 SNTAGT. CDR3 length equals 16 residues. Trimming at V came to 6 bases and at J to 0 bases, leaving 5 bases not matched to a gene. The chain's CDR3 is CASRASGGPSTDTQYF. The CDR3 region has the DNA TGTGCCAGCAGGGCTAGCGGGGGGCCTAGCACAGATACGCAGTATTTT.

Comments on this clonotype: The junction and the germline gene differ at one end; a read error may be behind it. The V and J genes are TRBV6-6 and TRBJ1-6; D is uncertain. CDR3 length equals 12 residues. CDR1 is MNHNY, CDR2 SVGAGI, per germline (reference sequence). The CDR3 loop reads CVSSLGNSPLHF. In DNA, the CDR3 is TGTGTCAGCAGTTTGGGGAATTCACCCCTCCACTTT.

This chain uses TRBV20-1 with TRBJ1-1; possibly TRBD1 for D (6 bases). This CDR3 has 14 residues. Germline assignment: CDR1 DFQATT and CDR2 SNEGSKA (reference sequence). Trimming pared 7 bases from V and 0 bases from J, leaving 15 bases between. The CDR3 region is CSGGGDIMNTEAFF. The DNA of the CDR3 is TGCAGTGGCGGGGGGGACATTATGAACACTGAAGCTTTCTTT.

This clonotype has a handful of counts. The V and J genes are TRBV12-3 or TRBV12-4 and TRBJ1-2, with TRBD1 identical over 12 bases. The CDR3 contains 15 residues. V gave up 5 bases and J gave up 7 bases; unmatched junction bases: 8. The CDR3 bases are TGTGCCAGCAGTAATGCCGGGACAGGGGGCTGTGGCTACACCTTC. It specifies CASSNAGTGGCGYTF.

The chain has TRBV5-1 and TRBJ2-7; D is possibly TRBD1 or TRBD2 (6 bases each). The V end lost 4 bases, the J end lost 3 bases, and 14 bases lay between the germline ends. Germline assignment: CDR1 SGHRS and CDR2 YFSETQ. This CDR3 is built from 14 residues. As DNA, the CDR3 is TGCGCCAGCAGCCCCAACGGGGGCTTCTACGAGCAGTACTTC. This sequence encodes CASSPNGGFYEQYF.

This clonotype was seen a single time. A much bigger clone sits one base away, suggesting this may be a read error. The rearrangement joins TRBV12-3 or TRBV12-4 to TRBJ1-2; 8 nucleotides align to TRBD1. The CDR3 is 12 residues long. The V segment lost 6 bases and the J segment 7 bases; nucleotides outside the gene matches: 4. The CDR3 here is CASRATGGGYTF. DNA of the CDR3: TGTGCCAGCAGGGCCACAGGGGGTGGCTACACCTTC.

This chain joins TRBV6-6 and TRBJ2-1; D is possibly TRBD1 (6 bases). The CDR3 runs to 13 residues. V dropped 6 bases and J dropped 4 bases, with 10 bases sitting between them. Germline V CDR1 and CDR2: MNHNY, SVGAGI (reference sequence). CDR3 sequence: CASSPDRYNEQFF. The CDR3 DNA sequence: TGTGCCAGCAGCCCTGACAGGTACAATGAGCAGTTCTTC.

In the case of this clonotype: Germline and junction disagree at one end, which may indicate a read error. The chain combines TRBV4-1 with TRBJ2-4; D could derive from TRBD1 or TRBD2 (5 bases each). The last part of the DNA fits TRBJ2-5 better; the J call may be wrong. CDR1 is MGHRA and CDR2 is YSYEKL in the germline V gene. CDR3 length: 15 amino acids. DNA of the CDR3: TGCGCCAGCAGTCAAGACCGGGACCCACTAGAGACCCAGTACTTC. Its translation: CASSQDRDPLETQYF.

This clonotype was recorded many times. V usage is TRBV6-4 and J usage is TRBJ2-3, with 10 bases identical to TRBD2. This CDR3 is built from 15 residues. V dropped 8 bases and J dropped 2; count of bases not matched to a gene: 7. CDR1 is MRHNA and CDR2 is SNTAGT in the germline V gene. As DNA, the CDR3 is TGTGCCAGCGGCCCCGGGACTAGCGACACAGATACGCAGTATTTT. The encoded protein is CASGPGTSDTDTQYF.

The V and J genes are TRBV5-1 and TRBJ2-1, with 7 bases lining up with TRBD2. CDR3 size: 13 residues. Germline CDR1 and CDR2: SGHRS and YFSETQ. V was clipped by 4 bases and J by 6 bases; unmatched bases: 4. The CDR3 bases are TGCGCCAGCAGCGGGAGGGCGCGCAATGAGCAGTTCTTC. As protein: CASSGRARNEQFF.